Reported below is one TCR beta chain. Antigen specificity is unknown. Division of CD4+ cells produced a CD45RA+ naive subset and a CD45RA-negative memory subset. Deep level was the assay's run setting. Sequencing used immunoSEQ multiplex PCR; TCRdb keeps in-frame clones, though not all of them. Of some 1,100,000 clones listed, roughly 74% were seen once; the top ten hold approximately 0.5%. The data were taken from a study of shared clonotypes between healthy human individuals. Study in general: Donors had three CD4 naive, three CD4 memory, two CD8 naive and one CD8 memory plate apiece.

Overall study results and limits: Sampling covered blood only; tissue repertoires likely differ.

The sequence derives from a young man in good health. Some clones in this sample may be carry-over from other donors' samples. Sequenced input: memory CD4+ T cells from PBMCs. Regarding subset: CD45RA-negative fraction.

In DNA form, the CDR3 reads TGTGCCAGCAACGTACAGGGGGCCTACGAGCAGTACTTC. Amino acids: CASNVQGAYEQYF. This chain joins TRBV2 and TRBJ2-7; 8 bases agree with TRBD1. This CDR3 has 13 amino acids. Germline lookup yields CDR1 SNHLY and CDR2 FYNNEI. V lost 7 bases and J lost 2; bases outside the gene matches: 4.